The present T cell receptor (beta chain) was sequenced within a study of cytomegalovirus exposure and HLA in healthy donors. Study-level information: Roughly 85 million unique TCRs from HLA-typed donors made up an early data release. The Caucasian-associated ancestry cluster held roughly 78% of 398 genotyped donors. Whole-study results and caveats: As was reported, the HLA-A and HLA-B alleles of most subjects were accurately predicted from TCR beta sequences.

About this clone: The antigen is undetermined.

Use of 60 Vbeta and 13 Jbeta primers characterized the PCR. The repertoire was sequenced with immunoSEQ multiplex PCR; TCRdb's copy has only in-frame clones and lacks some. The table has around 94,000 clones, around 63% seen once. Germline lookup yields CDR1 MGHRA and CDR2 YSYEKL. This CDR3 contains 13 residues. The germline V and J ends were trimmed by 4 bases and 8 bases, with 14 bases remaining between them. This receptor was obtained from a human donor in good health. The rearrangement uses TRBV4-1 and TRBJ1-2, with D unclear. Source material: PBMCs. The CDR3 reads CASSPHEEGGYTF. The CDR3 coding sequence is TGCGCCAGCAGCCCACACGAGGAGGGAGGCTACACCTTC.